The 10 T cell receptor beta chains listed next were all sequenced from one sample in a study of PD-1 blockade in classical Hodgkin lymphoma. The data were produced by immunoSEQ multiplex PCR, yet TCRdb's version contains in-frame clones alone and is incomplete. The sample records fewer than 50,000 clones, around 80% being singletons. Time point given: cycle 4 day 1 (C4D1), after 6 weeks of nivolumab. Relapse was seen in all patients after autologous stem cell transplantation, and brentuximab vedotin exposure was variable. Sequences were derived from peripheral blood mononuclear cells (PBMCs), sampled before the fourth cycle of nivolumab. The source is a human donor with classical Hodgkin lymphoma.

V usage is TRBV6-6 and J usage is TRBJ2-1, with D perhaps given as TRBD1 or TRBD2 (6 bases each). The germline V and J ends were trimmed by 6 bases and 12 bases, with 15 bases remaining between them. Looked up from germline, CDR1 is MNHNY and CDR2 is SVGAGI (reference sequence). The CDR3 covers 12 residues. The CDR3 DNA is TGTGCCAGCAGCCTCTGGGGGGCCCTGCAGTTCTTC. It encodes CASSLWGALQFF.

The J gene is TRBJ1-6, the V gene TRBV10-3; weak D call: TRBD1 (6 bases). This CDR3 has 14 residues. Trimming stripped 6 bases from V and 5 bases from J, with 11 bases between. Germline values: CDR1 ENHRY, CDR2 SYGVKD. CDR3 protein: CAISPGQNNSPLHF. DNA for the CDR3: TGTGCCATCAGCCCTGGACAGAATAATTCACCCCTCCACTTT.

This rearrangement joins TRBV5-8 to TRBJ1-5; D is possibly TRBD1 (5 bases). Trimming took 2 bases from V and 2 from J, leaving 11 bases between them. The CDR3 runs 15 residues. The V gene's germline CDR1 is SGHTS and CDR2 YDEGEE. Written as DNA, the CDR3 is TGTGCCAGCAGCTTAAGGGTGGGGGGCAATCAGCCCCAGCATTTT. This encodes CASSLRVGGNQPQHF.

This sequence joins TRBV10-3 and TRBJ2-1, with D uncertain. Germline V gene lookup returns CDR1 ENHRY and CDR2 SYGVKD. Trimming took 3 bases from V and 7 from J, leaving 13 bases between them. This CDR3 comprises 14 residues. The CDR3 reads CAISDSAVGNEQFF. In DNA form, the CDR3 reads TGTGCCATCAGTGATTCGGCGGTGGGGAATGAGCAGTTCTTC.

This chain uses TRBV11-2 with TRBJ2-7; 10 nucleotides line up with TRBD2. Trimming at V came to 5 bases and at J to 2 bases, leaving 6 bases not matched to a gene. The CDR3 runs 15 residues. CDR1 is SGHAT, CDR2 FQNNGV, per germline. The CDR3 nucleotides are TGTGCCAGCAGCACTAGGACTAGCGGAACCTACGAGCAGTACTTC. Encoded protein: CASSTRTSGTYEQYF. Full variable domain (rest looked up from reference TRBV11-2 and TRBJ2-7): EAGVAQSPRYKIIEKRQSVAFWCNPISGHATLYWYQQILGQGPKLLIQFQNNGVVDDSQLPKDRFSAERLKGVDSTLKIQPAKLEDSAVYLCASSTRTSGTYEQYFGPGTRLTVT.

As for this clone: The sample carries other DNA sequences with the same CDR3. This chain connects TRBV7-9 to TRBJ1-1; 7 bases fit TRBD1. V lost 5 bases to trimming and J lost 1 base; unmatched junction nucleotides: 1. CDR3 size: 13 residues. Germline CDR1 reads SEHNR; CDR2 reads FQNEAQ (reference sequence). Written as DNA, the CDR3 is TGTGCCAGCAGCCGACAGGGGAACACTGAAGCTTTCTTT. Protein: CASSRQGNTEAFF.

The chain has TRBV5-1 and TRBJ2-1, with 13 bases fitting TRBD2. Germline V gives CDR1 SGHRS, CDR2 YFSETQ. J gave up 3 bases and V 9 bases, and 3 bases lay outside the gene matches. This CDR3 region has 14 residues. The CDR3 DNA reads TGCGCCACCGGGACTAGCGGGAACTACAATGAGCAGTTCTTC. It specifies CATGTSGNYNEQFF.

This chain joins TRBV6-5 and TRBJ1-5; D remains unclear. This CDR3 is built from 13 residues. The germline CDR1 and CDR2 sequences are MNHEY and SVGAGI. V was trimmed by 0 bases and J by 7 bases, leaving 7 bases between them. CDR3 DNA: TGTGCCAGCAGTTACTCTATGCAGCAGCCCCAGCATTTT. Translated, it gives CASSYSMQQPQHF.

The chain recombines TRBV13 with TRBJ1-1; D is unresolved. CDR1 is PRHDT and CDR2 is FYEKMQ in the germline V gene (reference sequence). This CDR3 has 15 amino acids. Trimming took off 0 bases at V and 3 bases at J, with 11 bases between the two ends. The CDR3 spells CASSLGSGSYTEAFF. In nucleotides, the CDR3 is TGTGCCAGCAGCTTAGGTTCCGGGTCTTACACTGAAGCTTTCTTT.

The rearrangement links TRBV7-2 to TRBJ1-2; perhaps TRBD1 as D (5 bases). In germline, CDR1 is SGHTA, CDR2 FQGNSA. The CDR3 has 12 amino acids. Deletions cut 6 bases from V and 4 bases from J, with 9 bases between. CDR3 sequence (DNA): TGTGCCAGCAGACAGGCTAGCTATGGCTACACCTTC. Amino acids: CASRQASYGYTF.